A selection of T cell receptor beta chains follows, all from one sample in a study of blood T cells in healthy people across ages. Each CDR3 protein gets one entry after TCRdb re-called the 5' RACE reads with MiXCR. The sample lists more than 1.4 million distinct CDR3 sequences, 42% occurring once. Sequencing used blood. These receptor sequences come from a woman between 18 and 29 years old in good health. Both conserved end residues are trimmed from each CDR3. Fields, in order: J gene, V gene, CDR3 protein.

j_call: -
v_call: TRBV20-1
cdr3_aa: SARESSLYEQY

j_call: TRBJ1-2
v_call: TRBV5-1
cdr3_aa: ASSVPNVYGYT

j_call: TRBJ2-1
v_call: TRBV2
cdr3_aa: ASYPGTSVTNEQF

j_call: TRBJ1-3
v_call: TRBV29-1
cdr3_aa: SVEYSGNTIY

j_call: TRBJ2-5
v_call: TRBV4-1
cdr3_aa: ASSQFGQGGIETQY

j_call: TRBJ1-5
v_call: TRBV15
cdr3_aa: ATSRDWDRGPFSYQPQH

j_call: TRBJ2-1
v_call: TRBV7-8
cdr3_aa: ASSLGRPPTYNEQF

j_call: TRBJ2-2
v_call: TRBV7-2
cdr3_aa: ASSLFDRWTGELF

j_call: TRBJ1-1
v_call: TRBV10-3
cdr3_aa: AISESRGMNTEAF

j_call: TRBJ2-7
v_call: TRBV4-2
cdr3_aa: ASSQGAPEQY

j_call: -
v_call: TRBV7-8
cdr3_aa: ASSLQTSQETQY

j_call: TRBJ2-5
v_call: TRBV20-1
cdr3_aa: SAVLDRDQETQY

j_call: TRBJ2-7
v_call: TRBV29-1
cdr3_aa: SVDGGPSSYEQY

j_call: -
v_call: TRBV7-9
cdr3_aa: ASSLGSTGTGSYNEQY

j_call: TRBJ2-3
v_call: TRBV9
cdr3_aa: ASSGDGGRDTQY

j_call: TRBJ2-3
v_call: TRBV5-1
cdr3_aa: AGSFGGATDTQY

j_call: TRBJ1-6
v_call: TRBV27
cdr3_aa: ASSLKPYNSPLH

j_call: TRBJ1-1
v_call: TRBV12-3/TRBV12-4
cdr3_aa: ASSAPGQGTEAF

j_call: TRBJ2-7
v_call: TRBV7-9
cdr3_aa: ASSSPWHSYEQY

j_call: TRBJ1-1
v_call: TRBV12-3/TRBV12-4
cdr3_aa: ASSFFPGEDLSEAF

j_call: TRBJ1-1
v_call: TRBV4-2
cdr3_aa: ASSQWGAGNTEAF

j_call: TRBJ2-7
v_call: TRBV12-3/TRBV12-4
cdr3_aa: ASTPGRGRGYEQY

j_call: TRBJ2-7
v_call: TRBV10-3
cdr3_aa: ATAQESYRDEQY

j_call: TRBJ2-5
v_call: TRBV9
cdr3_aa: ASSVESGETQY

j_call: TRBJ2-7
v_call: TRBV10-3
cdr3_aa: AISDRAYEQY

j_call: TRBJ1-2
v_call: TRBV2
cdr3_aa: ASTGGFLTNYGYT

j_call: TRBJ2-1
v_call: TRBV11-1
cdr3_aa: ASSLGLAGGYEQF

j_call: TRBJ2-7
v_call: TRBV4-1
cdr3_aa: ASSQESSRTYEQY

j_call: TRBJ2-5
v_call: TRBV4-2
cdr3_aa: ASSQDSPSVETQY

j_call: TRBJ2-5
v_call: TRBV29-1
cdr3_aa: GGLQGVRTETQY

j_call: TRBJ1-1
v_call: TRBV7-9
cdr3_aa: ASNPRDGTEAF

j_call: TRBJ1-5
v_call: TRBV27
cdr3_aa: ASSADRVNQPQH

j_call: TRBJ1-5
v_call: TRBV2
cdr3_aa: ASSDTSGWAQH

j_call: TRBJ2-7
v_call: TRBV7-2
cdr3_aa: ASSYEAGIITADEQY

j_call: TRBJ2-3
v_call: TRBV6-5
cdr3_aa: ASSYLGSTGTQY

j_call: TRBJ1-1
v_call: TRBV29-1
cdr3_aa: SVEDGSGEYTEAF

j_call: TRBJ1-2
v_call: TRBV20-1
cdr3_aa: SAGGRGTGVYGYT

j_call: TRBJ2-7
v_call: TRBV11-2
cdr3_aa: ASSPRLASGSSYEQY

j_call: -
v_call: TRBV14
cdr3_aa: ASSHTGGSEQY

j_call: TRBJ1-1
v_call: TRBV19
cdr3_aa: ASHQGGEEAF

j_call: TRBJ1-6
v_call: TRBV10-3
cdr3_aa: AIRADNSPLH

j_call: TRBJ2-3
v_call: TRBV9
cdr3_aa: ASSERSSTDTQY

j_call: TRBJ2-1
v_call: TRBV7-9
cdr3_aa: ASSSLRLADNEQF

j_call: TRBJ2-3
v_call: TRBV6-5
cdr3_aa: ASTLGGGRADTQY

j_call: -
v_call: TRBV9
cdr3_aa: ASRASGGAGNIQY